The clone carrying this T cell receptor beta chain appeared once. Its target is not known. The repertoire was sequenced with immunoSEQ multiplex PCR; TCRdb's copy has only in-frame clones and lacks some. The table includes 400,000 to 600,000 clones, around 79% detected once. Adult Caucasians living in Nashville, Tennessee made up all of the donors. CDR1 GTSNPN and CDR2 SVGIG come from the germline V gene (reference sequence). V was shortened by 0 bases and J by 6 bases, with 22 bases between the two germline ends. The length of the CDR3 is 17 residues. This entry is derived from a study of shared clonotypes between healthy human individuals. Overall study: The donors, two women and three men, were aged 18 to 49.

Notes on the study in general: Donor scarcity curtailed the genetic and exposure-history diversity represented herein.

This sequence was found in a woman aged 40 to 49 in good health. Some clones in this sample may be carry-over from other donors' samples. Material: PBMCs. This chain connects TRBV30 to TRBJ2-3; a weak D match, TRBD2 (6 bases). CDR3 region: CAWSVGPRGGKYDTQYF. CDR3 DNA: TGTGCCTGGAGTGTAGGGCCGAGAGGCGGGAAATATGATACGCAGTATTTT.